The source of this T cell receptor (beta chain) is a study of T cells after yellow fever vaccination. UMIs were added to TCR cDNA along with a universal primer site when it was made by 5'RACE template switching. TCRdb processed the 5' RACE reads anew with MiXCR; each CDR3 protein has one entry. This repertoire shows some 63,000 distinct CDR3 sequences, 6.5% to 8% found once; its top ten account for approximately 34%. CDR1 SGHRS and CDR2 YFSETQ come from the germline V gene. V lost 1 base, J lost 6 bases, and 1 base lay in between. The CDR3 length is 11 residues. Study observations and caveats: Once the booster was given, most primary-vaccination clones reappeared, at just under 98% for CD4 and roughly 91% for CD8. CD4 and CD8 compartments shared a small share of clonotypes, likely from convergent recombination.

This clonotype was detected ten times or more. The target antigen is unknown. This TCR came from a man under 40 who received the YFV17D yellow fever vaccine. This chain joins TRBV5-1 and TRBJ2-2; D not certain. Sample: CD8+ T cells sorted from PBMCs, taken 15 days after the yellow fever booster vaccination. The CDR3 nucleotides read TGCGCCAGCAGCTTGTCCGGGGAGCTGTTTTTT. Its protein is CASSLSGELFF. The variable domain in full, completed from reference TRBV5-1 and TRBJ2-2, reads KAGVTQTPRYLIKTRGQQVTLSCSPISGHRSVSWYQQTPGQGLQFLFEYFSETQRNKGNFPGRFSGRQFSNSRSEMNVSTLELGDSALYLCASSLSGELFFGEGSRLTVL.